These T cell receptor beta chains were read from a single sample in a study of blood T cell repertoires in COVID-19. Assay: immunoSEQ multiplex PCR; the TCRdb copy retains only in-frame clones and omits some. The data hold 150,000 to 180,000 clones, with around four fifths observed a single time. Source material: PBMCs or T cells enriched from blood (not recorded which). Every receptor here comes from a man aged 45-65 years who had recovered from COVID-19. Both conserved end residues are part of each CDR3. Rows may omit the clone size; those that give it use once, few, many or a size class.

TRBJ2-2,NA,TRBV7-9,CASSLSGRAWTGELFF
TRBJ2-3,NA,TRBV6-2/TRBV6-3,CASSRLNPTDTQYF
TRBJ1-3,NA,TRBV30,CAWRPRDREPRNTIYF
TRBJ2-5,NA,TRBV7-2,CASSLSSGGAAGETQYF
TRBJ1-3,NA,TRBV4-3,CASSQGQGVGNTIYF
TRBJ1-2,NA,TRBV3-1/TRBV3-2,CASSPRQGADGYTF
TRBJ2-1,few,TRBV5-4,CASSLAGGTRYNEQFF
TRBJ1-1,NA,TRBV11-3,CASSPPGGDTEAFF
TRBJ1-4,NA,TRBV5-6,CASSGQGASVAEKLFF
TRBJ1-4,once,TRBV6-5,CASRDDRGPEKLFF
TRBJ2-1,NA,TRBV2,CASRGQESSYNEQFF
TRBJ1-1,NA,TRBV7-9,CASSLALGRVAEAFF
TRBJ1-2,NA,TRBV6-5,CASRNRGPSGYTF
TRBJ2-7,NA,TRBV5-1,CASSWGQGYEQYF
TRBJ1-2,NA,TRBV2,CASSEDLGGYGYTF
TRBJ2-2,NA,TRBV5-1,CASSPRTANTGELFF
TRBJ2-3,NA,TRBV7-2,CASSPPLAGGTDTQYF
TRBJ2-6,NA,TRBV4-2,CASSHYTGASGANVLTF
TRBJ2-5,NA,TRBV5-1,CASSLAQGPQETQYF
TRBJ2-3,NA,TRBV12-3/TRBV12-4,CASRRTGTDTQYF
TRBJ2-7,NA,TRBV7-3,CASSSGTGGEQYF
TRBJ1-5,NA,TRBV6-4,CASSDRDRGQPQHF
TRBJ2-3,NA,TRBV19,CASSIRTGSTDTQYF
TRBJ1-2,NA,TRBV6-5,CASSYSGRDGYTF
TRBJ1-4,few,TRBV7-9,CASSLGATVNEKLFF
TRBJ2-3,NA,TRBV6-1,CASSEAQGMTDTQYF
TRBJ2-1,once,TRBV9,CASSVSGGSAQFF
TRBJ1-3,NA,TRBV4-3,CASSQVAQGPTGNTIYF
TRBJ1-4,NA,TRBV2,CASSRDRGREKLFF
TRBJ2-5,NA,TRBV18,CASSPPGLAGSGYETQYF
TRBJ2-2,NA,TRBV2,CASRMDRGLITGELFF
TRBJ2-7,few,TRBV7-3,CASSVQPGQTYEQYF
TRBJ1-2,NA,TRBV11-2,CASSFSGDGVGYTF
TRBJ1-2,NA,TRBV5-4,CASSLTASRVDGYTF
TRBJ1-3,NA,TRBV10-1,CAGETGLGGNTIYF
TRBJ1-1,few,TRBV18,CASSTTGRNTEAFF
TRBJ2-7,once,TRBV11-2,CASSLDLAVHEQYF
TRBJ1-6,NA,TRBV18,CASSPQGQNNSPLHF
TRBJ2-3,NA,TRBV28,CASSLTTSSTDTQYF
TRBJ1-1,NA,TRBV2,CASTLTGVTETEAFF
TRBJ2-3,NA,TRBV7-2,CASRRGDLTDTQYF